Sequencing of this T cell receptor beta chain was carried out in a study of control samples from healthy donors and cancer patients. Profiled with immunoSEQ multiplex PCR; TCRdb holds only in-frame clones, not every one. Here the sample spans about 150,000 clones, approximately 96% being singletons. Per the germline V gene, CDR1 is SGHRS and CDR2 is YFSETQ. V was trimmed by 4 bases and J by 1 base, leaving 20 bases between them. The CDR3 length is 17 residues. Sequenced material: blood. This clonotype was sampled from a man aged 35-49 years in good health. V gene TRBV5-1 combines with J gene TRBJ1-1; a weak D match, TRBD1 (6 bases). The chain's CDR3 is CASSPGFGQTRNTEAFF. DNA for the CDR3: TGCGCCAGCAGCCCTGGATTCGGACAGACTAGGAACACTGAAGCTTTCTTT.